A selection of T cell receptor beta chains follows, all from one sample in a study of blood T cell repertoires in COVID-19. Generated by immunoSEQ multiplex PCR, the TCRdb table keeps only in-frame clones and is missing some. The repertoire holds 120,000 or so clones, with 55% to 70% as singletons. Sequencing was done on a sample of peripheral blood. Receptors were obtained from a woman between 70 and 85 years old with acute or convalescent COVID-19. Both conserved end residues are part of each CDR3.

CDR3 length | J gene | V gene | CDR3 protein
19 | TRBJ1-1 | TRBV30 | CAWSVRKMTGPPMNTEAFF
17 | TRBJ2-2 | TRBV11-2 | CASSRVSGGASTGELFF
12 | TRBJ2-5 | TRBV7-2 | CASSPGEGTQYF
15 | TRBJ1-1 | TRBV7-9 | CASSLVSLDRDEAFF
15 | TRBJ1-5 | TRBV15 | CATSIGGASNQPQHF
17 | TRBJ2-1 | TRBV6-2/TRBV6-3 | CASSYGPLMGEGNEQFF
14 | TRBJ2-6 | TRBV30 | CAWSRGSGANVLTF
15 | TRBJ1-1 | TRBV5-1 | CASSLAVTGSAEAFF
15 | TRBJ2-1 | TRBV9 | CASSATAGVTNEQFF
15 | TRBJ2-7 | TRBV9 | CASSPSGSRSYEQYF
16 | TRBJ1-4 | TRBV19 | CASRTHLGGVNEKLFF
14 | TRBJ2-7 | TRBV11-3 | CASSARGTDYEQYF
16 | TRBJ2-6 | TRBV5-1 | CASRPTGIPGANVLTF
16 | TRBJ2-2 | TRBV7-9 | CASSPAAAELTGELFF
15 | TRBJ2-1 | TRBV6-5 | CASRRTSGGENEQFF
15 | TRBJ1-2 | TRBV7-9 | CASSDYRGGNYGYTF
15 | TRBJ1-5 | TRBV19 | CASRGLATHNQPQHF
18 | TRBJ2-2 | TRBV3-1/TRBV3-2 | CASSQSGRGAGRTGELFF
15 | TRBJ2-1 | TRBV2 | CASSWGRTAYNEQFF
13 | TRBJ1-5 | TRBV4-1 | CASSQDPGQPQHF
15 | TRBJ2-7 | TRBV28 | CASSRTSGSSYEQYF
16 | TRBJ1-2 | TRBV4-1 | CASSQEWTGIGYGYTF
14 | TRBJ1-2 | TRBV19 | CASSDTLAGYGYTF